Listed below are T cell receptor beta chains from one sample, sequenced in a study of PD-1 and CTLA-4 blockade in melanoma. Only in-frame clones appear in the TCRdb table, and some are missing; sequencing was by immunoSEQ multiplex PCR. The sample yields about 16,000 clones, roughly 70% seen once. Source: CD8+ T cells from peripheral blood, taken from a patient given anti-PD-1 treatment. Receptors originate from a human donor with melanoma. Both conserved end residues are part of each CDR3. The order of the fields is J gene, clone size, V gene, D gene, CDR3 protein, CDR3 DNA. The D gene is left open where the match is weak. Clone size is not always given. Where it is, it says once, few, many or a class for expanded clones.

j_call: TRBJ2-4
clone_size: -
v_call: TRBV19
d_call: -
cdr3_aa: CASMGGADIQYF
cdr3_nt: TGTGCCAGTATGGGGGGGGCAGACATTCAGTACTTC

j_call: TRBJ2-2
clone_size: -
v_call: TRBV27
d_call: -
cdr3_aa: CASERGRYRVTGELFF
cdr3_nt: TGTGCCAGCGAACGAGGGAGATACAGGGTCACCGGGGAGCTGTTTTTT

j_call: TRBJ1-1
clone_size: -
v_call: TRBV3-1/TRBV3-2
d_call: -
cdr3_aa: CASSQGNTEAFF
cdr3_nt: TGTGCCAGCAGCCAGGGGAACACTGAAGCTTTCTTT

j_call: TRBJ1-2
clone_size: -
v_call: TRBV25-1
d_call: TRBD1
cdr3_aa: CASSELGQGFYGYTF
cdr3_nt: TGTGCCAGCAGTGAATTGGGACAGGGGTTCTACGGCTACACCTTC

j_call: TRBJ2-1
clone_size: -
v_call: TRBV6-5
d_call: -
cdr3_aa: CASSYSSGNNEQFF
cdr3_nt: TGTGCCAGCAGTTACTCCAGCGGAAACAATGAGCAGTTCTTC

j_call: TRBJ2-2
clone_size: -
v_call: TRBV6-1
d_call: -
cdr3_aa: CASSELQTGELFF
cdr3_nt: TGTGCCAGCAGTGAACTCCAGACCGGGGAGCTGTTTTTT

j_call: TRBJ1-4
clone_size: -
v_call: TRBV28
d_call: -
cdr3_aa: CASSLTRVSNEKLFF
cdr3_nt: TGTGCCAGCAGTTTAACCAGGGTTTCTAATGAAAAACTGTTTTTT

j_call: TRBJ2-2
clone_size: -
v_call: TRBV15
d_call: -
cdr3_aa: CATSRDLGSLETGELFF
cdr3_nt: TGTGCCACCAGCAGAGATTTGGGGAGCCTAGAAACCGGGGAGCTGTTTTTT

j_call: TRBJ1-4
clone_size: -
v_call: TRBV4-1
d_call: TRBD1
cdr3_aa: CASSQGVGTGDEKLFF
cdr3_nt: TGCGCCAGCAGCCAGGGGGTAGGGACAGGGGATGAAAAACTGTTTTTT

j_call: TRBJ1-2
clone_size: -
v_call: TRBV19
d_call: -
cdr3_aa: CASSTISETRYGYTF
cdr3_nt: TGTGCCAGTAGTACCATCAGCGAAACCCGCTATGGCTACACCTTC

j_call: TRBJ1-2
clone_size: -
v_call: TRBV4-1
d_call: -
cdr3_aa: CASSQNEGGLYGYTF
cdr3_nt: TGCGCCAGCAGCCAAAATGAAGGGGGGCTCTATGGCTACACCTTC

j_call: TRBJ1-5
clone_size: once
v_call: TRBV19
d_call: -
cdr3_aa: CASSIRAGDQPQHF
cdr3_nt: TGTGCCAGTAGTATACGGGCTGGCGATCAGCCCCAGCATTTT

j_call: TRBJ2-1
clone_size: -
v_call: TRBV7-6
d_call: TRBD2
cdr3_aa: CASSLEPGLASNEQFF
cdr3_nt: TGTGCCAGCAGCTTAGAACCGGGACTAGCATCCAATGAGCAGTTCTTC

j_call: TRBJ2-1
clone_size: few
v_call: TRBV7-9
d_call: -
cdr3_aa: CASSLPPDNEQFF
cdr3_nt: TGTGCCAGCAGCTTACCCCCAGACAATGAGCAGTTCTTC

j_call: TRBJ1-2
clone_size: -
v_call: TRBV27
d_call: -
cdr3_aa: CASSSSGWGYYGYTF
cdr3_nt: TGTGCCAGCAGTTCCTCGGGTTGGGGGTACTATGGCTACACCTTC

j_call: TRBJ2-7
clone_size: -
v_call: TRBV5-1
d_call: -
cdr3_aa: CASSLEGRRDEQYF
cdr3_nt: TGCGCCAGCAGCTTGGAAGGCAGGCGGGACGAGCAGTACTTC

j_call: TRBJ1-2
clone_size: -
v_call: TRBV11-2
d_call: TRBD1
cdr3_aa: CASSLTGEYGYTF
cdr3_nt: TGTGCCAGCAGCTTAACAGGGGAGTATGGCTACACCTTC

j_call: TRBJ2-1
clone_size: -
v_call: TRBV15
d_call: -
cdr3_aa: CATSRSSEAYNEQFF
cdr3_nt: TGTGCCACCAGCAGATCTAGCGAAGCCTACAATGAGCAGTTCTTC

j_call: TRBJ1-1
clone_size: -
v_call: TRBV6-1
d_call: -
cdr3_aa: CASSEPLTGLWRTEAFF
cdr3_nt: TGTGCCAGCAGTGAGCCCTTGACAGGCCTTTGGCGCACTGAAGCTTTCTTT

j_call: TRBJ1-1
clone_size: few
v_call: TRBV3-1/TRBV3-2
d_call: -
cdr3_aa: CASSPRGAMGDTEAFF
cdr3_nt: TGTGCCAGCAGCCCCCGAGGGGCCATGGGGGACACTGAAGCTTTCTTT

j_call: TRBJ1-2
clone_size: -
v_call: TRBV13
d_call: TRBD1
cdr3_aa: CASSAETDRVGGYGYTF
cdr3_nt: TGTGCCAGCAGCGCCGAAACCGACAGGGTAGGTGGCTATGGCTACACCTTC

j_call: TRBJ1-4
clone_size: -
v_call: TRBV27
d_call: -
cdr3_aa: CASSLLQITGFEKLFF
cdr3_nt: TGTGCCAGCAGCTTATTACAAATTACAGGGTTCGAAAAACTGTTTTTT

j_call: TRBJ1-4
clone_size: -
v_call: TRBV7-9
d_call: -
cdr3_aa: CASSSQEHATNEKLFF
cdr3_nt: TGTGCCAGCAGCTCCCAGGAGCATGCAACTAATGAAAAACTGTTTTTT

j_call: TRBJ1-2
clone_size: -
v_call: TRBV7-9
d_call: -
cdr3_aa: CASSLAYTETNYGYTF
cdr3_nt: TGTGCCAGCAGCTTAGCGTATACAGAGACTAACTATGGCTACACCTTC

j_call: TRBJ1-2
clone_size: -
v_call: TRBV2
d_call: -
cdr3_aa: CASSGKGTYGYTF
cdr3_nt: TGTGCCAGCAGTGGAAAGGGGACCTATGGCTACACCTTC

j_call: TRBJ1-3
clone_size: -
v_call: TRBV9
d_call: -
cdr3_aa: CASTTGTGNTIYF
cdr3_nt: TGTGCCAGCACGACCGGTACTGGAAACACCATATATTTT

j_call: TRBJ1-2
clone_size: -
v_call: TRBV29-1
d_call: -
cdr3_aa: CSAYRINYGYTF
cdr3_nt: TGCAGCGCCTACAGGATTAACTATGGCTACACCTTC

j_call: TRBJ2-5
clone_size: -
v_call: TRBV5-6
d_call: -
cdr3_aa: CASSQADGQETQYF
cdr3_nt: TGTGCCAGCAGCCAAGCGGACGGCCAAGAGACCCAGTACTTC

j_call: TRBJ2-4
clone_size: -
v_call: TRBV3-1/TRBV3-2
d_call: TRBD1
cdr3_aa: CASSQDWDRAKNIQYF
cdr3_nt: TGTGCCAGCAGCCAAGATTGGGACAGAGCCAAAAACATTCAGTACTTC

j_call: TRBJ2-1
clone_size: -
v_call: TRBV5-1
d_call: TRBD1
cdr3_aa: CASSTNRGSYNEQFF
cdr3_nt: TGCGCCAGCAGCACAAACAGGGGGTCCTACAATGAGCAGTTCTTC

j_call: TRBJ2-2
clone_size: medium-sized
v_call: TRBV27
d_call: TRBD2
cdr3_aa: CASSVTLAGGPGELFF
cdr3_nt: TGTGCCAGCAGTGTAACTCTAGCGGGAGGGCCCGGGGAGCTGTTTTTT

j_call: TRBJ2-1
clone_size: -
v_call: TRBV27
d_call: TRBD2
cdr3_aa: CASSWSGSRDNEQFF
cdr3_nt: TGTGCCAGCAGTTGGAGCGGGAGTAGGGACAATGAGCAGTTCTTC

j_call: TRBJ2-7
clone_size: -
v_call: TRBV5-1
d_call: TRBD1
cdr3_aa: CASSTPDRSYEQYF
cdr3_nt: TGCGCCAGCAGCACGCCGGACAGGTCGTACGAGCAGTACTTC

j_call: TRBJ2-1
clone_size: few
v_call: TRBV5-8
d_call: -
cdr3_aa: CASSGWDLSYNEQFF
cdr3_nt: TGTGCCAGCAGCGGGTGGGACCTCTCCTACAATGAGCAGTTCTTC

j_call: TRBJ1-2
clone_size: -
v_call: TRBV7-9
d_call: -
cdr3_aa: CASSEPDGDYGYTF
cdr3_nt: TGTGCCAGCAGCGAACCGGACGGAGACTATGGCTACACCTTC

j_call: TRBJ1-4
clone_size: -
v_call: TRBV25-1
d_call: TRBD1
cdr3_aa: CASSDQGAKEKLFF
cdr3_nt: TGTGCCAGCAGTGATCAGGGGGCAAAAGAAAAACTGTTTTTT

j_call: TRBJ2-7
clone_size: -
v_call: TRBV10-3
d_call: -
cdr3_aa: CAISAPVEQAGVYEQYF
cdr3_nt: TGTGCCATCAGTGCCCCCGTCGAACAGGCAGGGGTATACGAGCAGTACTTC

j_call: TRBJ2-1
clone_size: few
v_call: TRBV9
d_call: -
cdr3_aa: CASSPELGQRFTMKQFF
cdr3_nt: TGTGCCAGCAGCCCGGAACTAGGACAAAGATTTACAATGAAGCAGTTCTTC

j_call: TRBJ2-3
clone_size: -
v_call: TRBV10-3
d_call: TRBD2
cdr3_aa: CAIRSLAGGNTDTQYF
cdr3_nt: TGTGCCATCAGGAGTCTAGCGGGAGGAAACACAGATACGCAGTATTTT

j_call: TRBJ2-7
clone_size: -
v_call: TRBV6-5
d_call: TRBD2
cdr3_aa: CASMFAAGFGDEQYF
cdr3_nt: TGTGCCAGCATGTTCGCAGCGGGGTTTGGGGACGAGCAGTACTTC

j_call: TRBJ2-7
clone_size: -
v_call: TRBV19
d_call: -
cdr3_aa: CASSIAGRVYEQYF
cdr3_nt: TGTGCCAGTAGTATAGCCGGGCGTGTATACGAGCAGTACTTC

j_call: TRBJ2-1
clone_size: -
v_call: TRBV19
d_call: -
cdr3_aa: CASSIYNEQFF
cdr3_nt: TGTGCCAGTAGTATTTACAATGAGCAGTTCTTC

j_call: TRBJ1-4
clone_size: few
v_call: TRBV6-5
d_call: -
cdr3_aa: CASSRTGGEEKLFF
cdr3_nt: TGTGCCAGCAGCCGAACTGGGGGGGAGGAAAAACTGTTTTTT

j_call: TRBJ1-1
clone_size: -
v_call: TRBV19
d_call: -
cdr3_aa: CASSPISTRNTEAFF
cdr3_nt: TGTGCCAGTAGTCCCATCTCGACAAGAAACACTGAAGCTTTCTTT

j_call: TRBJ2-1
clone_size: few
v_call: TRBV7-2
d_call: TRBD2
cdr3_aa: CASSLGIAGVRNEQFF
cdr3_nt: TGTGCCAGCAGCTTAGGTATTGCGGGAGTGAGGAATGAGCAGTTCTTC

j_call: TRBJ1-1
clone_size: -
v_call: TRBV7-8
d_call: TRBD1
cdr3_aa: CASSYGTGGTEAFF
cdr3_nt: TGTGCCAGCAGCTACGGGACAGGGGGCACTGAAGCTTTCTTT

j_call: TRBJ2-5
clone_size: -
v_call: TRBV12-3/TRBV12-4
d_call: -
cdr3_aa: CASSPTAETQYF
cdr3_nt: TGTGCCAGCAGCCCTACGGCCGAGACCCAGTACTTC

j_call: TRBJ1-5
clone_size: -
v_call: TRBV27
d_call: -
cdr3_aa: CASSPLGNSNQPQHF
cdr3_nt: TGTGCCAGCAGTCCCCTAGGGAATAGCAATCAGCCCCAGCATTTT

j_call: TRBJ1-1
clone_size: -
v_call: TRBV5-4
d_call: -
cdr3_aa: CASSRAQGRGTEAFF
cdr3_nt: TGTGCCAGCAGCCGGGCTCAGGGTCGGGGCACTGAAGCTTTCTTT

j_call: TRBJ1-1
clone_size: -
v_call: TRBV19
d_call: TRBD1
cdr3_aa: CASSIGTGTGKAEAFF
cdr3_nt: TGTGCCAGTAGTATAGGTACTGGGACAGGGAAGGCTGAAGCTTTCTTT

j_call: TRBJ2-7
clone_size: few
v_call: TRBV7-9
d_call: -
cdr3_aa: CASEGLGSYEQYF
cdr3_nt: TGTGCCAGCGAGGGGTTAGGGTCCTACGAGCAGTACTTC

j_call: TRBJ2-1
clone_size: -
v_call: TRBV27
d_call: -
cdr3_aa: CASSLVPANEQFF
cdr3_nt: TGTGCCAGCAGTTTAGTCCCGGCTAATGAGCAGTTCTTC

j_call: TRBJ2-1
clone_size: -
v_call: TRBV6-5
d_call: TRBD2
cdr3_aa: CASSYLTGGTYNEQFF
cdr3_nt: TGTGCCAGCAGTTATCTCACGGGGGGTACCTACAATGAGCAGTTCTTC

j_call: TRBJ1-1
clone_size: once
v_call: TRBV5-1
d_call: TRBD1
cdr3_aa: CASSSPGQQAFF
cdr3_nt: TGCGCCAGCAGCTCCCCGGGACAGCAAGCTTTCTTT

j_call: TRBJ2-5
clone_size: -
v_call: TRBV27
d_call: TRBD2
cdr3_aa: CASSPGLAGDLETQYF
cdr3_nt: TGTGCCAGCAGTCCCGGACTAGCGGGGGATCTGGAGACCCAGTACTTC

j_call: TRBJ1-3
clone_size: -
v_call: TRBV11-2
d_call: -
cdr3_aa: CASSFDVSGNTIYF
cdr3_nt: TGTGCCAGCAGCTTCGATGTCTCTGGAAACACCATATATTTT

j_call: TRBJ2-7
clone_size: -
v_call: TRBV6-1
d_call: -
cdr3_aa: CASSEDNKIYEQYF
cdr3_nt: TGTGCCAGCAGTGAAGACAACAAGATCTACGAGCAGTACTTC

j_call: TRBJ2-2
clone_size: -
v_call: TRBV27
d_call: TRBD1
cdr3_aa: CASSSPDRPGGLGELFF
cdr3_nt: TGTGCCAGCAGCTCACCCGACCGCCCAGGGGGCTTAGGGGAGCTGTTTTTT

j_call: TRBJ2-1
clone_size: -
v_call: TRBV5-8
d_call: TRBD2
cdr3_aa: CASSLGSGSLSEQFF
cdr3_nt: TGTGCCAGCAGCTTGGGTAGCGGGAGTTTGAGTGAGCAGTTCTTC

j_call: TRBJ1-5
clone_size: medium-sized
v_call: TRBV3-1/TRBV3-2
d_call: -
cdr3_aa: CASSHGPGGNQPQHF
cdr3_nt: TGTGCCAGCAGCCACGGACCAGGGGGCAATCAGCCCCAGCATTTT